This T cell receptor (beta chain) is from a study of T cells in Graves' hyperthyroidism and ophthalmopathy (dated by TCRdb to the late 2010s). As for the study more broadly: Peripheral blood samples were taken at the time of initial diagnosis, prior to any treatment. To identify distinguishing TCR V-J signatures, a discovery cohort of around 98 patients was used, comprising some 45 with Graves' ophthalmopathy and around 57 with stable Graves' hyperthyroidism. An independent validation cohort of under 20 hyperthyroidism patients and about 16 patients who later progressed to ophthalmopathy tested prospective prediction of ophthalmopathy. The 100 discovery patients were randomly split 7:3 into training and test sets. Thyroid tissue and blood T-cell repertoires from roughly six Graves' hyperthyroidism patients were also compared in the study. After blood sampling, hyperthyroidism patients were treated with methimazole at a starting dose of 30 mg daily, and ophthalmopathy patients were treated with high-dose intravenous methylprednisolone. According to the paper, TCR Vbeta CDR3 sequencing was carried out on roughly 130 peripheral blood samples, which came from fewer than 50 ophthalmopathy, around 75 hyperthyroidism and about 17 progressor patients.

The germline ends are 16 bases apart after V is trimmed by 0 bases and J by 2 bases. The CDR3 holds 17 amino acids from the cysteine to the phenylalanine. Only CDR3 DNA remains: 51 bases, in frame from the first base. The germline V gene (reference sequence) sets CDR1 to GTSNPN and CDR2 to SVGIG. As for this clonotype: Its target antigen remains unknown. Per-base quality was not reported, and no clone a single base away is much larger than it.

TCR beta CDR3 regions were amplified from RNA transcripts. For the first round of RT-PCR on the TCR CDR3, the HTBI primer set was used together with the Qiagen OneStep RT-PCR kit. A second multiplex PCR round built the libraries, followed by size selection and purification. Sequencing of the libraries was done on an Illumina HiSeq2000 using paired-end 100 bp reads. The authors' pipeline ran thus. SOAPnuke was used to process the raw data, removing reads that contained adapters or uncalled bases, had a mean Phred below 15, or lacked an exact match to the constant primer or identifier. High-quality paired reads were merged with COPE v1.2.5, and unique nucleotide sequences were defined as clonotypes. Clonotypes were aligned to IMGT TRBV, TRBD and TRBJ reference segments using MiTCR v1.1. Only V-J combinations with frequency above 0.0001, covering 99% to 99.2% of repertoires, were analysed. The TCS score was defined as the ratio of F50 (clonal expansion) to E x V (chaos), calculated using BLOSUM62-based TCRdist between CDR3 peptides within each V-J. Welch's t-statistics and random forest reduced roughly 530 V-J features to 10 to 15, which were used in a naive Bayes classifier (R e1071). The public reads were reanalyzed by TCRdb: fastp trimming at Q25, MiXCR alignment, in-frame beta chains only. Rows are combined by CDR3 protein, so each entry shows the most common genes and DNA. The V and J calls and clone size come from TCRdb's table, not from the authors' own analysis. Across this sample there are some 570,000 distinct CDR3 sequences, with more than 15% seen only once. The top ten hold 17% of the sample.

Ophthalmopathy patients had moderately to severely active disease, with a Clinical Activity Score of 3 or more, a NOSPECS grade of 4 or more, and a disease duration of less than 3 months. Any patient with an uncontrolled infection, another autoimmune disease, pregnancy or lactation was excluded. Diagnoses were established on the basis of clinical symptoms, serum thyroxine and TRAb, thyroid ultrasound, and orbital computed tomography. Ficoll-Paque density gradient centrifugation was used to isolate PBMCs from around 9.1 ml of fresh peripheral blood. Total RNA was extracted using Trizol reagent, and RNA quality was assessed on an Agilent 2100 Bioanalyzer. What the research found in general, with its limitations: Sample size was not statistically predetermined, and investigators were not blinded to group allocation. In validation, the model predicted progression to ophthalmopathy with over 65% sensitivity and less than 80% specificity, a median of about 6 months before onset. A model built on a 13 V-J signature distinguished ophthalmopathy from stable hyperthyroidism, reaching 87.88% sensitivity and 81.08% specificity in cross-validation and 80%/75% in testing. Most expanded thyroid clonotypes (frequency above 0.001) were also detected in blood, suggesting blood repertoires may reflect thyroid immune responses.

This receptor chain uses TRBV30 and TRBJ2-2, with TRBD2 as a weak D call on 5 bases. This TCR came from a woman under 30 with Graves' ophthalmopathy. Sequences were obtained from blood. The CDR3 region has the sequence CAWSVLRAGLNTGELFF. The nucleotide sequence reads TGTGCCTGGAGTGTACTTCGGGCGGGTCTTAACACCGGGGAGCTGTTTTTT.